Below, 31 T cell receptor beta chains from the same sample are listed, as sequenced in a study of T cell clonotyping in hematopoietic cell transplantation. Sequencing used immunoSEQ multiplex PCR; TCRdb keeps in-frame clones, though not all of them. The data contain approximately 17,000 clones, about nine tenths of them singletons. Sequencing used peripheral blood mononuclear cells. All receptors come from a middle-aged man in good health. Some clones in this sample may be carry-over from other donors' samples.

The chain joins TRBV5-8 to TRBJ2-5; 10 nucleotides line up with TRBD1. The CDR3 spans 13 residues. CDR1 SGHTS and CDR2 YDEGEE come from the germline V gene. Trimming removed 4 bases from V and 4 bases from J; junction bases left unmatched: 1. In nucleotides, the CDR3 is TGTGCCAGCAGCAGGGACAGGGGAGAGACCCAGTACTTC. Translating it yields CASSRDRGETQYF.

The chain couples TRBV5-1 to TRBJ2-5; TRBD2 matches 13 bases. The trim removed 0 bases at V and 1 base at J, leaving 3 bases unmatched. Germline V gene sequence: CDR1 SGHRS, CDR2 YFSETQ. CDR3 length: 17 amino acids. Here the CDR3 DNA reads TGCGCCAGCAGCTTGGGACTAGCGGGGGGCCCCCAAGAGACCCAGTACTTC. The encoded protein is CASSLGLAGGPQETQYF.

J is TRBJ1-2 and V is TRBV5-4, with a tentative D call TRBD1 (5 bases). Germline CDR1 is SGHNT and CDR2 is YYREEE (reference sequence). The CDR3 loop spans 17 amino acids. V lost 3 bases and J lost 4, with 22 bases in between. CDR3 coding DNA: TGTGCCAGCAGCTCCGCTATGTCGATCAGGGACCCCTATGGCTACACCTTC. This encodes CASSSAMSIRDPYGYTF. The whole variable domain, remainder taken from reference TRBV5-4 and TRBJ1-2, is ETGVTQSPTHLIKTRGQQVTLRCSSQSGHNTVSWYQQALGQGPQFIFQYYREEENGRGNFPPRFSGLQFPNYSSELNVNALELDDSALYLCASSSAMSIRDPYGYTFGSGTRLTVV.

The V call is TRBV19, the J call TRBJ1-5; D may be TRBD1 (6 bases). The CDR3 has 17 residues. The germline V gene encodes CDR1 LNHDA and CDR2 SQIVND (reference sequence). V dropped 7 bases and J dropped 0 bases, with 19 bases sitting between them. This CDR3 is CASNHPSDSYSNQPQHF. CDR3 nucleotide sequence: TGTGCCAGTAATCACCCATCGGACAGTTATAGCAATCAGCCCCAGCATTTT. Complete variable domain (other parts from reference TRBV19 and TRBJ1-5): DGGITQSPKYLFRKEGQNVTLSCEQNLNHDAMYWYRQDPGQGLRLIYYSQIVNDFQKGDIAEGYSVSREKKESFPLTVTSAQKNPTAFYLCASNHPSDSYSNQPQHFGDGTRLSIL.

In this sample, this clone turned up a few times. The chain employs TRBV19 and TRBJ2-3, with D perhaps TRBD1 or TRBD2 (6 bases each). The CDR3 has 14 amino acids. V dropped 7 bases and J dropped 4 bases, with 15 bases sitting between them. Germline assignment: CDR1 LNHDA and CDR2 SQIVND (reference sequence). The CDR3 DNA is TGTGCCAGTACGCCCGGGGGCGAGGCAGATACGCAGTATTTT. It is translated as CASTPGGEADTQYF.

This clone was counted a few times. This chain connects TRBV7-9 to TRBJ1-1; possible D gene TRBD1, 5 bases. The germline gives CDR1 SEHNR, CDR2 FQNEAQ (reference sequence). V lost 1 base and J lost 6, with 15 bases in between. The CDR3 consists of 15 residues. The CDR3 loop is CASSLDARVNAEAFF. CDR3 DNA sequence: TGTGCCAGCAGCTTAGATGCCAGGGTTAACGCTGAAGCTTTCTTT.

CDR3 sequence: CASSETPGQGRLEQYF. CDR3 nucleotide sequence: TGTGCCAGCAGTGAAACCCCGGGACAGGGTCGCCTCGAGCAGTACTTC. The V gene is TRBV28, the J gene TRBJ2-7, with 9 bases matching TRBD1. J was trimmed by 6 bases and V by 5 bases; bases with no gene match: 14. This CDR3 has 16 residues. CDR1 is MDHEN and CDR2 is SYDVKM in the germline V gene.

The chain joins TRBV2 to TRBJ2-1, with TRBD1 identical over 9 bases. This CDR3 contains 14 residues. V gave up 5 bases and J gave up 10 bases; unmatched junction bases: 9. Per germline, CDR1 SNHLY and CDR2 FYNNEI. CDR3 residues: CASSPGQGGREQFF. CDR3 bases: TGTGCCAGCAGTCCGGGACAGGGCGGGCGGGAGCAGTTCTTC.

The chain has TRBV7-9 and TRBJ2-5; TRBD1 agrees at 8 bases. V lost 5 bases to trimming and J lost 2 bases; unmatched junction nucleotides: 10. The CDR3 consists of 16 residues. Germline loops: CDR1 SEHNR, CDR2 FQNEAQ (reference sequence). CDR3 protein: CASSPYTGGRQETQYF. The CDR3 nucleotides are TGTGCCAGCAGCCCCTACACAGGGGGACGGCAAGAGACCCAGTACTTC.

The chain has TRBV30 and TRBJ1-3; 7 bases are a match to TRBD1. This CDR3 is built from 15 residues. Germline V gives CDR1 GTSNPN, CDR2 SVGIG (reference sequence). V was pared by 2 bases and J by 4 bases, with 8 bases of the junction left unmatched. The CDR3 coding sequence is TGTGCCTGGAGTCAACAGGGGCACTCCGGAAACACCATATATTTT. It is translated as CAWSQQGHSGNTIYF.

CDR3 protein: CASSVEGVGGYTF. The CDR3 nucleotides read TGTGCCAGCAGCGTAGAGGGGGTCGGTGGCTACACCTTC. J is TRBJ1-2 and V is TRBV9, with a tentative D call TRBD1 (6 bases). Deletions cut 0 bases from V and 7 bases from J, with 10 bases between. The CDR3 has 13 amino acids. Per the germline V gene, CDR1 is SGDLS and CDR2 is YYNGEE.

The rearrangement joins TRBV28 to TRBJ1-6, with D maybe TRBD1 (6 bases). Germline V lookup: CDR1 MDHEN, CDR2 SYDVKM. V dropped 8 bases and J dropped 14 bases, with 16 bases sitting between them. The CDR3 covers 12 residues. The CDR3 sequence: CASGPADSSLHF. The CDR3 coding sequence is TGTGCCAGCGGACCAGCGGACAGTTCCCTCCACTTT.

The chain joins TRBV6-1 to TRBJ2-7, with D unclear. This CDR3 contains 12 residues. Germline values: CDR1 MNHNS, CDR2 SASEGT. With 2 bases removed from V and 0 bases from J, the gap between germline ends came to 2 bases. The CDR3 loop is CASSETSYEQYF. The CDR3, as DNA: TGTGCCAGCAGTGAAACCTCCTACGAGCAGTACTTC.

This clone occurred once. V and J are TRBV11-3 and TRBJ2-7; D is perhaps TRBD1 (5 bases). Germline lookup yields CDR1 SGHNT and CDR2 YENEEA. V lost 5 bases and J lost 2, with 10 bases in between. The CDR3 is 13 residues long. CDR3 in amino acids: CASSPGSPYEQYF. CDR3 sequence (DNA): TGTGCCAGCAGCCCAGGGTCCCCCTACGAGCAGTACTTC.

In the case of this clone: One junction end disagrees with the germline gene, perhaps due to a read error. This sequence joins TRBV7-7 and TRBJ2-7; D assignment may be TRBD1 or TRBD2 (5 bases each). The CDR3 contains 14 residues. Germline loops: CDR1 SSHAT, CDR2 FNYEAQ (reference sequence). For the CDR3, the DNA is TGTGCTAGCAGCTTAACCGGGACCCCCAGCGAGCAGTACTTC. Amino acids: CASSLTGTPSEQYF.

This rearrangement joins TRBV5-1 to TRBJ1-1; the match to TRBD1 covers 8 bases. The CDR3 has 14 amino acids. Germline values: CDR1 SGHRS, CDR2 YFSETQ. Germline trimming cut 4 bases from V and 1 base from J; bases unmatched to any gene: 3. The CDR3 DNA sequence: TGCGCCAGCAGCCCGGACAGGGCGAACACTGAAGCTTTCTTT. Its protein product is CASSPDRANTEAFF.

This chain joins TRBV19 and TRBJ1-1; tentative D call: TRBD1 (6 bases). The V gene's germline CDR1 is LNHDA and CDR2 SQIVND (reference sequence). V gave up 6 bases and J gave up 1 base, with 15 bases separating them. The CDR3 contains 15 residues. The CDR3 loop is CASREQGTTNTEAFF. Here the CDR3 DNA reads TGTGCCAGTAGGGAACAGGGAACAACGAACACTGAAGCTTTCTTT. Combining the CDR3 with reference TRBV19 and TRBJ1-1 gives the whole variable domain DGGITQSPKYLFRKEGQNVTLSCEQNLNHDAMYWYRQDPGQGLRLIYYSQIVNDFQKGDIAEGYSVSREKKESFPLTVTSAQKNPTAFYLCASREQGTTNTEAFFGQGTRLTVV.

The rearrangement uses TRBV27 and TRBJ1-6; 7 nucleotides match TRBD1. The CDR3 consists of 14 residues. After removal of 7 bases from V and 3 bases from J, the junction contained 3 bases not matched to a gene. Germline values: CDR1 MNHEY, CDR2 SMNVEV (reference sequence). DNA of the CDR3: TGTGCCAGCACCGGGACAGTCTATAATTCACCCCTCCACTTT. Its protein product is CASTGTVYNSPLHF.

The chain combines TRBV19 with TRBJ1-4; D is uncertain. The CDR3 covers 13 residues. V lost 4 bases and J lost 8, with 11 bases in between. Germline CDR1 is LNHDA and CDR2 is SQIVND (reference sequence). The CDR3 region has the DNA TGTGCCAGTAGTACCAGCTCGAGAGAAAAACTGTTTTTT. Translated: CASSTSSREKLFF.

The CDR3 spells CASSDFTGEQYF. CDR3 bases: TGTGCCAGCAGTGACTTTACGGGCGAGCAGTACTTC. The rearrangement uses TRBV25-1 and TRBJ2-7; no definite D call. The CDR3 is 12 residues long. Germline V gene lookup returns CDR1 MGHDK and CDR2 SYGVNS. Deletions cut 3 bases from V and 6 bases from J, with 9 bases between.

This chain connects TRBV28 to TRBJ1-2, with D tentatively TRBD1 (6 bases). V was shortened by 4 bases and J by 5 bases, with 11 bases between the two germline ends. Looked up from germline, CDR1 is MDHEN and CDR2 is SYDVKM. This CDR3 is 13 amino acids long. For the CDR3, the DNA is TGTGCCAGCAGTTACCGGACAGATTATGGCTACACCTTC. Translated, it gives CASSYRTDYGYTF.

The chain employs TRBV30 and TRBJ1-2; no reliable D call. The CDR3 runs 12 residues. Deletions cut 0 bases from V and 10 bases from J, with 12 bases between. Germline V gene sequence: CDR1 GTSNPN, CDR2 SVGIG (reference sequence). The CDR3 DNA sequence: TGTGCCTGGAGTGTATGGTCAGGTTCCTACACCTTC. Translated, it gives CAWSVWSGSYTF.

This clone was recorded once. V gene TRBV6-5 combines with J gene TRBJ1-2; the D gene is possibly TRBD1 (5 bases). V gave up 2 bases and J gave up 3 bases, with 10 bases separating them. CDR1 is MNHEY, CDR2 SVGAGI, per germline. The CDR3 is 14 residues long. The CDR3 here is CASSYDRKYYGYTF. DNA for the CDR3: TGTGCCAGCAGTTACGACAGAAAATACTATGGCTACACCTTC.

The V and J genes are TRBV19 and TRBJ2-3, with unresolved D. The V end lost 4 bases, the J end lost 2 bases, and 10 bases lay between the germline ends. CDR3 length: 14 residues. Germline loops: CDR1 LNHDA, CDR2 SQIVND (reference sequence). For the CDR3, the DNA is TGTGCCAGTAGTAGGAGTCAGACCACAGATACGCAGTATTTT. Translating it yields CASSRSQTTDTQYF.

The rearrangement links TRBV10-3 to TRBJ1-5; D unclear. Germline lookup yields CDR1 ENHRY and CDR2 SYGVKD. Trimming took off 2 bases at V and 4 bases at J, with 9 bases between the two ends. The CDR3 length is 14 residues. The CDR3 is CAISEQGTNQPQHF. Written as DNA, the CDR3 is TGTGCCATCAGTGAGCAAGGAACTAATCAGCCCCAGCATTTT.

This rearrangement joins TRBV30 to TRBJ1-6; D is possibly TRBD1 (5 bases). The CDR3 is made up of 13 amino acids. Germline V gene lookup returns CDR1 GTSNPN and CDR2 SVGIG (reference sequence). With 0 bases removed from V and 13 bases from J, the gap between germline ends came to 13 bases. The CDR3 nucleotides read TGTGCCTGGAGTGTAGGCGAGTGGGGGCCCCTCCACTTT. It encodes CAWSVGEWGPLHF.

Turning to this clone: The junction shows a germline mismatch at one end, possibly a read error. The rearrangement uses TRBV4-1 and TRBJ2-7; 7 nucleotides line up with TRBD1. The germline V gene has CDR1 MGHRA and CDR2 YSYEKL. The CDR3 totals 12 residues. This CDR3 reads CASSQETGTAFF. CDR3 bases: TGCGCCAGCAGCCAAGAGACCGGGACAGCATTCTTC.

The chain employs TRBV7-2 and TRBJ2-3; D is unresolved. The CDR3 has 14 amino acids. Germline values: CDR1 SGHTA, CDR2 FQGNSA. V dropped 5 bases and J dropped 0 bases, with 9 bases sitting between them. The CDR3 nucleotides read TGTGCCAGCAGCCGAGAATCTAGCACAGATACGCAGTATTTT. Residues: CASSRESSTDTQYF.

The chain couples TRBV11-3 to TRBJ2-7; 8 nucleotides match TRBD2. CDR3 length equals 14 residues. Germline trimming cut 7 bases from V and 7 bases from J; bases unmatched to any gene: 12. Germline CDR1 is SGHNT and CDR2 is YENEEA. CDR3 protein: CASTSGGGVGEQYF. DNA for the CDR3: TGTGCCAGCACCTCGGGAGGGGGGGTTGGTGAGCAGTACTTC.

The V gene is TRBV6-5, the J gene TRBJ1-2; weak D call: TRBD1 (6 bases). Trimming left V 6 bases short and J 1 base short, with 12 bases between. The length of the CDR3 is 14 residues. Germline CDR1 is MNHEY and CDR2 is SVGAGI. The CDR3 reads CASSNRDLNYGYTF. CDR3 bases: TGTGCCAGCAGCAACAGGGACCTTAACTATGGCTACACCTTC.

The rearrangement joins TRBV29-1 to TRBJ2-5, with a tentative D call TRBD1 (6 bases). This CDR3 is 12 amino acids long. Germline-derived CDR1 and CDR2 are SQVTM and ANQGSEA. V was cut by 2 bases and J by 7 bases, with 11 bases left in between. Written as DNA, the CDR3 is TGCAGCGTTGAAAGACAGGCGGGGACCCAGTACTTC. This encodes CSVERQAGTQYF.